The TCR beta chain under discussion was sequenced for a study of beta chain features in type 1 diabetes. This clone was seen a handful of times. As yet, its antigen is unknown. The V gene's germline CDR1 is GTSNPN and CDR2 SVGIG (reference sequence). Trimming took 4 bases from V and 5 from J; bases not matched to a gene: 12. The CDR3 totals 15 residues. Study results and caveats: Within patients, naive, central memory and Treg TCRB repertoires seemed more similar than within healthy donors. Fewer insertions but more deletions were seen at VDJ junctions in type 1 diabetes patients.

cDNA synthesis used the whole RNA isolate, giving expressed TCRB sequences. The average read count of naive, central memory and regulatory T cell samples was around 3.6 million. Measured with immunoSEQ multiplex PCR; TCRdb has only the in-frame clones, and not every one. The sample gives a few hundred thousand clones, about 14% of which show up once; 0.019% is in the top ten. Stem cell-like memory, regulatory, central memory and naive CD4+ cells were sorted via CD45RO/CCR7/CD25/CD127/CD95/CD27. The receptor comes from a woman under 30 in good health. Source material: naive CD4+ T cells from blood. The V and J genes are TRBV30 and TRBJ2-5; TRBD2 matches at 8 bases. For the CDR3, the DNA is TGTGCCTGGATTTTAGCGGGACGTCGCCAGGAGACCCAGTACTTC. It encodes CAWILAGRRQETQYF.